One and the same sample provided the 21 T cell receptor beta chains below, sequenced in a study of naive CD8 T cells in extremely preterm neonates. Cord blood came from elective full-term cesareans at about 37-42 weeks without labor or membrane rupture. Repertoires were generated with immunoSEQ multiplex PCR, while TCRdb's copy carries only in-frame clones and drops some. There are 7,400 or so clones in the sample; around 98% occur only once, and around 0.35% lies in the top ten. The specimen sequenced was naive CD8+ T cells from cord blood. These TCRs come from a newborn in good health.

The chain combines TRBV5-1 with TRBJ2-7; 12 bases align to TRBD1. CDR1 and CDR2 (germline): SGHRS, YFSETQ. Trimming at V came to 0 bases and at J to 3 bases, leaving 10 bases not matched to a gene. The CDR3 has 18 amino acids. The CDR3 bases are TGCGCCAGCAGCTTGGCTCCCGGGACAGGGGGCAGGGTCTACGAGCAGTACTTC. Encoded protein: CASSLAPGTGGRVYEQYF.

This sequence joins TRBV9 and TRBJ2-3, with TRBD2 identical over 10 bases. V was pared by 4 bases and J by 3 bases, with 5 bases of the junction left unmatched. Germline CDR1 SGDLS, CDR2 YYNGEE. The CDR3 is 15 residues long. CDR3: CASSYSGGSTDTQYF. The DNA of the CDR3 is TGTGCCAGCAGCTATAGCGGGGGGAGTACAGATACGCAGTATTTT.

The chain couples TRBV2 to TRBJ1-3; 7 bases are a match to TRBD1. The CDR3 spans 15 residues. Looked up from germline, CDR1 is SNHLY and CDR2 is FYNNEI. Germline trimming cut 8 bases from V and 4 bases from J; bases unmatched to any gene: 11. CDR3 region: CASASGQWSGNTIYF. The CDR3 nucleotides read TGTGCCAGCGCCTCGGGACAGTGGTCCGGAAACACCATATATTTT.

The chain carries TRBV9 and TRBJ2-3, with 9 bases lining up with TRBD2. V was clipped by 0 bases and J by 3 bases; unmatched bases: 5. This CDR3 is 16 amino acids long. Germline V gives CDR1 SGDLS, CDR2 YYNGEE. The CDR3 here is CASSVEPSGVTDTQYF. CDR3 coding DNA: TGTGCCAGCAGCGTAGAACCTAGCGGGGTGACAGATACGCAGTATTTT.

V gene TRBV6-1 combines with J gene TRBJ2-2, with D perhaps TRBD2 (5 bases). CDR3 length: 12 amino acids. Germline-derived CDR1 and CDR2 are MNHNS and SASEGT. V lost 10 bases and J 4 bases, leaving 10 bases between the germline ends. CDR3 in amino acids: CATLVPTGELFF. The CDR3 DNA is TGTGCCACACTAGTTCCCACCGGGGAGCTGTTTTTT.

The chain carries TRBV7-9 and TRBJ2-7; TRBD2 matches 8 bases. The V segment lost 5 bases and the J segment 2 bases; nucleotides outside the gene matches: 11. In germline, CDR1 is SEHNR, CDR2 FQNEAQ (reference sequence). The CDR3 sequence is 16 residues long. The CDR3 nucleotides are TGTGCCAGCAGCGTCGATAGCGGGGAGGTTCCCTACGAGCAGTACTTC. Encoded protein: CASSVDSGEVPYEQYF.

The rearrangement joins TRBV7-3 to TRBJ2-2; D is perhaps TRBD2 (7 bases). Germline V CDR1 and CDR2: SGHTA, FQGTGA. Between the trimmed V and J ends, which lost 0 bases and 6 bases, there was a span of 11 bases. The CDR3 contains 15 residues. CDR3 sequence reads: CASSLTGGQPGELFF. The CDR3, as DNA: TGTGCCAGCAGCTTAACCGGGGGGCAGCCCGGGGAGCTGTTTTTT.

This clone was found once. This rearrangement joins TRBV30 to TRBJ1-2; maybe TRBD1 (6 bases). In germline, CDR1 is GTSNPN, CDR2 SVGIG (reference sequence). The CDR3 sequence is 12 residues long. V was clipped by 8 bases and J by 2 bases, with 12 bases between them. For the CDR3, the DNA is TGTGCCGTCCCCGGACAGAACTATGGCTACACCTTC. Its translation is CAVPGQNYGYTF.

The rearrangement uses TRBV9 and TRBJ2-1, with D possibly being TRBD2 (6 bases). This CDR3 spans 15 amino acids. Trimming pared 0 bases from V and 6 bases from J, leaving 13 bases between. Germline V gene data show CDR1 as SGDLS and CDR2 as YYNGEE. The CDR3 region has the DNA TGTGCCAGCAGCGTAGGTGGGACTTACCCCAATGAGCAGTTCTTC. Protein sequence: CASSVGGTYPNEQFF.

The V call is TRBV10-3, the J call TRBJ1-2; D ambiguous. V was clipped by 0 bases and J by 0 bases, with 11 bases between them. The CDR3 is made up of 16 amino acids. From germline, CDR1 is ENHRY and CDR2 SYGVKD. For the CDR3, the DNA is TGTGCCATCAGTGAGTCAAGACAACGAGCTAACTATGGCTACACCTTC. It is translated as CAISESRQRANYGYTF.

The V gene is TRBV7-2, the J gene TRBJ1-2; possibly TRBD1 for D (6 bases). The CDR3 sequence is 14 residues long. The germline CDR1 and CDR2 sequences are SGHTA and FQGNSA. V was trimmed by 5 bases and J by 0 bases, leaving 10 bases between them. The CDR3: CASSTRTANYGYTF. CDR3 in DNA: TGTGCCAGCAGCACGCGGACAGCTAACTATGGCTACACCTTC. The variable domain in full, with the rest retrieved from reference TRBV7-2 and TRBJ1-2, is GAGVSQSPSNKVTEKGKDVELRCDPISGHTALYWYRQSLGQGLEFLIYFQGNSAPDKSGLPSDRFSAERTGGSVSTLTIQRTQQEDSAVYLCASSTRTANYGYTFGSGTRLTVV.

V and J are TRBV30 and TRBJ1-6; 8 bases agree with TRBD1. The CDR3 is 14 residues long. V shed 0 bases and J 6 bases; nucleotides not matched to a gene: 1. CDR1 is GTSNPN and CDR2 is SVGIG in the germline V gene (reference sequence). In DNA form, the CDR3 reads TGTGCCTGGAGTGTAGGACAGGGTAATTCACCCCTCCACTTT. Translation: CAWSVGQGNSPLHF. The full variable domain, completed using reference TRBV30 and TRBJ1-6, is SQTIHQWPATLVQPVGSPLSLECTVEGTSNPNLYWYRQAAGRGLQLLFYSVGIGQISSEVPQNLSASRPQDRQFILSSKKLLLSDSGFYLCAWSVGQGNSPLHFGNGTRLTVT.

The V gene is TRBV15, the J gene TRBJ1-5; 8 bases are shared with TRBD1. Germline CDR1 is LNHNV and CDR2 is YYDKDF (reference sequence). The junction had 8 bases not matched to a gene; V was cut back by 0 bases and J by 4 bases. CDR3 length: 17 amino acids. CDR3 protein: CATSRDPGTGINQPQHF. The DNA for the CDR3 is TGTGCCACCAGCAGAGATCCCGGGACAGGAATAAATCAGCCCCAGCATTTT.

The CDR3 bases are TGTGCCAGCAGCGCGGGGACTTCTAACACCGGGGAGCTGTTTTTT. It translates to CASSAGTSNTGELFF. The chain uses TRBV9 and TRBJ2-2, with a possible D match to TRBD2 (6 bases). Germline CDR1 is SGDLS and CDR2 is YYNGEE. The CDR3 loop spans 15 amino acids. V lost 3 bases and J lost 2, with 11 bases in between.

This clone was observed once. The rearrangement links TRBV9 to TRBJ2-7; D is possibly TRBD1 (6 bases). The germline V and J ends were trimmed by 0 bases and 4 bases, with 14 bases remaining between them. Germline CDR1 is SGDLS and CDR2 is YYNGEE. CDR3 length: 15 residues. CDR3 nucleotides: TGTGCCAGCAGCGTAGATGCAGGGGAAGAATACGAGCAGTACTTC. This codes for CASSVDAGEEYEQYF.

The chain's CDR3 is CASSEGRGGYGYTF. The CDR3 DNA reads TGTGCCAGCAGTGAAGGCCGGGGAGGCTATGGCTACACCTTC. The chain joins TRBV25-1 to TRBJ1-2; D is unclear. This CDR3 is built from 14 residues. With 2 bases removed from V and 4 bases from J, the gap between germline ends came to 11 bases. The germline gives CDR1 MGHDK, CDR2 SYGVNS.

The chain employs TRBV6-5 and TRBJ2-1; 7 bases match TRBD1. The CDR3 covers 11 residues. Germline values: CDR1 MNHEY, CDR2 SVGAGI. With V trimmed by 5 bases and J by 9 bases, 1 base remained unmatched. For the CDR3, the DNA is TGTGCCAGCAGTAGACAGGGTGAGCAGTTCTTC. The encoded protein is CASSRQGEQFF.

The CDR3 loop is CASSQDLVTDTQYF. The CDR3 DNA reads as TGCGCCAGCAGCCAAGATCTAGTAACAGATACGCAGTATTTT. The chain joins TRBV4-3 to TRBJ2-3; unclear D gene. Germline V gives CDR1 LGHNA, CDR2 YSLEER. This CDR3 contains 14 residues. Between the trimmed V and J ends, which lost 0 bases and 3 bases, there was a span of 7 bases.

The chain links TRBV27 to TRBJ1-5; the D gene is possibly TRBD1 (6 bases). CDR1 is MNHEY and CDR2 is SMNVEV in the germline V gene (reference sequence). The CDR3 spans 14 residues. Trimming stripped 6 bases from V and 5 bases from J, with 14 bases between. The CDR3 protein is CASRLTGPHQPQHF. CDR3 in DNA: TGTGCCAGCAGACTAACAGGGCCCCATCAGCCCCAGCATTTT.

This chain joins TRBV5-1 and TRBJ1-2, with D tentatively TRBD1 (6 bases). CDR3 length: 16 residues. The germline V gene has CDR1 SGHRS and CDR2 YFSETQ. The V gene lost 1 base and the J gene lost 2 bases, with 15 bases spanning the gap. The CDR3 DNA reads TGCGCCAGCAGCTTGTTCTCGTCAGGGGCGAACTATGGCTACACCTTC. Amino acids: CASSLFSSGANYGYTF.

CDR3 in amino acids: CASSSDRTPYNEQFF. CDR3 nucleotide sequence: TGTGCCAGCAGCTCCGACAGGACCCCCTACAATGAGCAGTTCTTC. This rearrangement joins TRBV7-9 to TRBJ2-1, with D perhaps TRBD1 (6 bases). CDR1 and CDR2 from the germline V gene are SEHNR and FQNEAQ (reference sequence). The CDR3 consists of 15 residues. V lost 4 bases and J lost 2, with 12 bases in between.